This entry describes one T cell receptor beta chain. The method was immunoSEQ multiplex PCR; TCRdb's version includes in-frame clones alone and lacks a portion of them. The table records under 250,000 clones, around 90% of them present only once. This sample is drawn from a study of blood T cell repertoires in COVID-19. Study-level information: Samples representing acute and convalescent COVID-19 were sourced from the United States, Italy and Spain.

J was trimmed by 6 bases and V by 4 bases; bases with no gene match: 7. Germline values: CDR1 SGHTA, CDR2 FQGNSA. CDR3 length: 15 amino acids. The sequence was obtained from an older man with acute or convalescent COVID-19. V is TRBV7-2 and J is TRBJ2-1; the match to TRBD1 covers 9 bases. Sequencing was performed on peripheral blood. CDR3 loop: CASSSRQGEGNEQFF. In DNA, the CDR3 is TGTGCCAGCAGCTCTCGACAGGGGGAAGGCAATGAGCAGTTCTTC.